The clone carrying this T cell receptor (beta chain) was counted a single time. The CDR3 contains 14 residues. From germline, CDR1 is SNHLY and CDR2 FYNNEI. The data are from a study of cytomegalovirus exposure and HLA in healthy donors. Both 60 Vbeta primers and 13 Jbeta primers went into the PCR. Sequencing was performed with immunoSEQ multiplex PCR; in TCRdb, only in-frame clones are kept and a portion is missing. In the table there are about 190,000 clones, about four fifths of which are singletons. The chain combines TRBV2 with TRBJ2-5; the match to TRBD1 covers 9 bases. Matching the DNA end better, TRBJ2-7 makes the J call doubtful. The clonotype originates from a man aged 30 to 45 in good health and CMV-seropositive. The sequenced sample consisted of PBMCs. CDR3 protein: CASRWDRESYEQYF. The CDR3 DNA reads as TGTGCCAGCAGGTGGGACAGGGAGAGCTACGAGCAGTACTTC.